This T cell receptor beta chain was sequenced during a study of control samples from healthy donors and cancer patients. Generated by immunoSEQ multiplex PCR, the TCRdb table keeps only in-frame clones and is missing some. The table lists just under 65,000 clones, about 82% of them singletons, with nearly 5.5% in the top ten. The receptor was derived from a man in his forties or fifties in good health. Input material: blood.

CDR3 residues: CASRDRGENTGELFF. CDR3 DNA sequence: TGTGCCAGCAGAGACCGCGGGGAGAACACCGGGGAGCTGTTTTTT. J is TRBJ2-2 and V is TRBV28; possibly TRBD2 for D (6 bases). The CDR3 sequence is 15 residues long. The germline V gene encodes CDR1 MDHEN and CDR2 SYDVKM. V was pared by 6 bases and J by 1 base, with 12 bases between.